This passage covers 28 T cell receptor beta chains from one sample sequenced in a study of blood T cell repertoires in COVID-19 (TCRdb year 2020). The library was generated by the immunoSEQ multiplex PCR assay. The clones in this table, taken by TCRdb from immuneACCESS, are in-frame only. Not every clone is retained; where verified, under half of the shortfall comes from an unresolved V gene, and the cause of the rest is unknown. This sample is represented by some 200,000 clones; approximately 88% of them were singletons. Jointly, the top ten make up 10% of the sample. The source material was PBMCs or T cells enriched from blood (not recorded which). The receptor source for this set is a man younger than 35 with acute COVID-19.

V is TRBV28 and J is TRBJ2-3; 7 bases agree with TRBD1. The J segment lost 3 bases and the V segment lost 10 bases, leaving 19 bases of the junction unmatched. The CDR3 runs 17 residues. In germline, CDR1 is MDHEN, CDR2 SYDVKM. The CDR3 sequence: CATLGQEAVGATDTQYF. In nucleotides, the CDR3 is TGTGCCACCTTAGGACAGGAGGCCGTGGGGGCAACAGATACGCAGTATTTT.

This clone was seen more than once but under ten times. V gene TRBV28 combines with J gene TRBJ1-1; weak D call: TRBD1 (6 bases). V lost 2 bases, J lost 1 base, and 8 bases lay in between. The CDR3 totals 14 residues. Germline V gives CDR1 MDHEN, CDR2 SYDVKM. CDR3 in amino acids: CASSLVTGNTEAFF. The CDR3, as DNA: TGTGCCAGCAGTTTAGTGACAGGGAACACTGAAGCTTTCTTT.

This chain connects TRBV12-3 or TRBV12-4 to TRBJ1-2; D is possibly TRBD1 (5 bases). Trimming removed 1 base from V and 7 bases from J, with 10 bases in between. The CDR3 totals 13 residues. CDR3 bases: TGTGCCAGCAGTTTAGACAGGCTGAGTGGCTACACCTTC. Amino acids: CASSLDRLSGYTF.

This clone was found a few times. The chain couples TRBV28 to TRBJ2-7; 7 bases agree with TRBD2. The CDR3 loop spans 14 amino acids. J lost 2 bases, V lost 3 bases, and 4 bases had no gene match. Germline V gene sequence: CDR1 MDHEN, CDR2 SYDVKM. CDR3 in DNA: TGTGCCAGCAGTTTCGTAGGGAGGGCCTACGAGCAGTACTTC. Its translation: CASSFVGRAYEQYF.

Only one count was recorded for this clone. The chain employs TRBV7-2 and TRBJ2-1, with a weak D call TRBD2 (6 bases). This CDR3 is 14 amino acids long. V shed 0 bases and J shed 9 bases, with 12 bases lying between them. Per germline, CDR1 SGHTA and CDR2 FQGNSA. CDR3 sequence reads: CASSLAGGGGEQFF. The CDR3 DNA follows: TGTGCCAGCAGCTTAGCCGGGGGTGGTGGTGAGCAGTTCTTC. The full variable domain, completed using reference TRBV7-2 and TRBJ2-1, is GAGVSQSPSNKVTEKGKDVELRCDPISGHTALYWYRQSLGQGLEFLIYFQGNSAPDKSGLPSDRFSAERTGGSVSTLTIQRTQQEDSAVYLCASSLAGGGGEQFFGPGTRLTVL.

The V call is TRBV30, the J call TRBJ2-3, with D possibly TRBD1 on 8 matching bases. V gave up 2 bases and J gave up 13 bases, with 13 bases separating them. The CDR3 is 11 residues long. Germline V gives CDR1 GTSNPN, CDR2 SVGIG (reference sequence). The CDR3, as DNA: TGTGCCTGGAGTAGACAGGGGAGGGAGTATTTT. This encodes CAWSRQGREYF.

This clone was counted once. V gene TRBV29-1 combines with J gene TRBJ2-5; D might be TRBD1 (6 bases). Germline lookup yields CDR1 SQVTM and CDR2 ANQGSEA. V was cut by 6 bases and J by 4 bases, with 18 bases left in between. This CDR3 is built from 14 residues. CDR3 sequence (DNA): TGCAGCGTCTCCCAGGGGCTGGGCCGAGAGACCCAGTACTTC. It is translated as CSVSQGLGRETQYF.

The CDR3 nucleotides read TGTGCCAGCAGCTCCCGGGAGGAGATTAATCAGCCCCAGCATTTT. Translated, it gives CASSSREEINQPQHF. The V call is TRBV13, the J call TRBJ1-5; D uncertain. The V gene lost 4 bases and the J gene lost 4 bases, with 14 bases spanning the gap. The CDR3 loop spans 15 amino acids. Germline V gives CDR1 PRHDT, CDR2 FYEKMQ (reference sequence).

The gene calls are TRBV28 and TRBJ1-4; D is undetermined. CDR1 and CDR2 (germline): MDHEN, SYDVKM. Trimming shortened V by 5 bases and J by 2 bases, and 12 bases separated the two germline ends. The CDR3 covers 15 residues. CDR3 region: CASSPPRGTNEKLFF. CDR3 nucleotides: TGTGCCAGCAGTCCCCCCAGAGGGACTAATGAAAAACTGTTTTTT.

The genes are TRBV27 and TRBJ1-2; weak D call: TRBD1 (6 bases). Trimming stripped 5 bases from V and 4 bases from J, with 14 bases between. The CDR3 is 14 amino acids. Germline CDR1 is MNHEY and CDR2 is SMNVEV (reference sequence). CDR3: CASSPAGGTYGYTF. For the CDR3, the DNA is TGTGCCAGCAGTCCGGCGGGGGGCACCTATGGCTACACCTTC.

The genes are TRBV27 and TRBJ2-1; maybe TRBD2 (5 bases). This CDR3 has 16 amino acids. Trimming cost V 4 bases and J 0 bases, with 13 bases left between them. Germline assignment: CDR1 MNHEY and CDR2 SMNVEV (reference sequence). This CDR3 reads CASSSSQRSSYNEQFF. The CDR3 region has the DNA TGTGCCAGCAGTTCCTCCCAGCGGAGCTCCTACAATGAGCAGTTCTTC.

The rearrangement uses TRBV13 and TRBJ1-1; no firm D call. CDR3 size: 9 residues. The V gene lost 8 bases and the J gene lost 4 bases, with 2 bases spanning the gap. CDR1 is PRHDT, CDR2 FYEKMQ, per germline (reference sequence). The CDR3 region has the DNA TGTGCCAGCCGCACTGAAGCTTTCTTT. Translation: CASRTEAFF. The variable domain in full, completed from reference TRBV13 and TRBJ1-1, reads AAGVIQSPRHLIKEKRETATLKCYPIPRHDTVYWYQQGPGQDPQFLISFYEKMQSDKGSIPDRFSAQQFSDYHSELNMSSLELGDSALYFCASRTEAFFGQGTRLTVV.

The chain is built from TRBV30 and TRBJ2-5; tentative D call: TRBD2 (6 bases). V lost 3 bases, J lost 2 bases, and 10 bases lay in between. This CDR3 contains 13 residues. Germline values: CDR1 GTSNPN, CDR2 SVGIG (reference sequence). CDR3 in DNA: TGTGCCTGGAGCCGGGGGATTCAAGAGACCCAGTACTTC. Its protein product is CAWSRGIQETQYF. The whole variable domain, remainder taken from reference TRBV30 and TRBJ2-5, is SQTIHQWPATLVQPVGSPLSLECTVEGTSNPNLYWYRQAAGRGLQLLFYSVGIGQISSEVPQNLSASRPQDRQFILSSKKLLLSDSGFYLCAWSRGIQETQYFGPGTRLLVL.

This clone was counted a few times. This chain joins TRBV27 and TRBJ2-7, with 8 nucleotides matching TRBD2. CDR1 and CDR2 (germline): MNHEY, SMNVEV (reference sequence). Losses at the gene ends were 6 bases for V and 5 bases for J; bases not matched to a gene: 9. The CDR3 runs 14 residues. The CDR3 sequence is CASSLAGGRNEQYF. DNA of the CDR3: TGTGCCAGCAGCTTGGCGGGAGGTAGGAACGAGCAGTACTTC.

The rearrangement joins TRBV28 to TRBJ1-2; D is unclear. CDR3 length equals 13 residues. V lost 2 bases to trimming and J lost 2 bases, with 6 bases between them. Germline CDR1 MDHEN, CDR2 SYDVKM. CDR3 residues: CASSLIQNYGYTF. The DNA for the CDR3 is TGTGCCAGCAGTTTAATCCAGAACTATGGCTACACCTTC.

The chain is built from TRBV6-5 and TRBJ2-3; the D is unclear. V lost 6 bases and J lost 4, with 8 bases in between. The CDR3 extends over 12 amino acids. The germline gives CDR1 MNHEY, CDR2 SVGAGI. CDR3 region: CASRGPADTQYF. The CDR3 DNA is TGTGCCAGCAGGGGCCCCGCAGATACGCAGTATTTT.

About this clone itself: The limits of the CDR3 on the DNA are not certain, so only TCRdb's listed CDR3 is given. This chain links TRBV10-1 with TRBJ2-7; the table names TRBD2, a call not compared with the DNA. CDR1 is WNHNN, CDR2 SYGVQD, per germline (reference sequence). The CDR3 extends over 13 residues, inclusive of both ends. This CDR3 is CASSSSRDYEQYF.

V is TRBV12-3 or TRBV12-4 and J is TRBJ1-2, with 7 bases fitting TRBD1. The CDR3 totals 13 residues. V lost 7 bases to trimming and J lost 2 bases; unmatched junction nucleotides: 4. The CDR3 bases are TGTGCCAGCAACCCGGGACAGAACTATGGCTACACCTTC. It translates to CASNPGQNYGYTF.

CDR3 DNA sequence: TGTGCCAGCAGTTTATCATGGACAGGGGGCTACGAGCAGTACTTC. As protein: CASSLSWTGGYEQYF. V and J are TRBV27 and TRBJ2-7, with TRBD1 identical over 10 bases. There are 15 residues in the CDR3. Looked up from germline, CDR1 is MNHEY and CDR2 is SMNVEV (reference sequence). V was pared by 0 bases and J by 3 bases, with 2 bases of the junction left unmatched.

V gene TRBV21-1 combines with J gene TRBJ1-2. TRBV21-1 is flagged as a pseudogene. This CDR3 is 13 amino acids long. This CDR3 reads CASSKPVGYGYTF. The CDR3, as DNA: TGTGCCAGCAGCAAACCCGTCGGCTATGGCTACACCTTC.

This clone was seen only a few times. The rearrangement links TRBV6-2 or TRBV6-3 to TRBJ2-3; 7 bases map to TRBD2. Per the germline V gene, CDR1 is MNHEY and CDR2 is SVGEGT. There are 14 residues in the CDR3. J lost 5 bases, V lost 2 bases, and 4 bases had no gene match. The CDR3 region has the DNA TGTGCCAGCAGTTACAGGACGGGGGGAGATACGCAGTATTTT. This translates into CASSYRTGGDTQYF.

The count of this clone is one. The chain couples TRBV19 to TRBJ1-2; 7 bases line up with TRBD1. The CDR3 is made up of 13 amino acids. Per germline, CDR1 LNHDA and CDR2 SQIVND (reference sequence). Trimming cost V 4 bases and J 5 bases; bases outside gene matches: 4. CDR3 sequence reads: CASSTPTGYGYTF. The CDR3 DNA is TGTGCCAGTAGTACTCCGACAGGGTATGGCTACACCTTC.

The J gene is TRBJ2-1, the V gene TRBV28; the match to TRBD2 covers 7 bases. V shed 2 bases, J shed 6 bases, and the junction held 10 bases outside the gene matches. Per germline, CDR1 MDHEN and CDR2 SYDVKM. CDR3 size: 16 residues. Written as DNA, the CDR3 is TGTGCCAGCAGTTTAGCTAGCGGTTCCTCTTTCAATGAGCAGTTCTTC. Translated: CASSLASGSSFNEQFF. Looking up the rest from reference TRBV28 and TRBJ2-1 gives the full variable domain: DVKVTQSSRYLVKRTGEKVFLECVQDMDHENMFWYRQDPGLGLRLIYFSYDVKMKEKGDIPEGYSVSREKKERFSLILESASTNQTSMYLCASSLASGSSFNEQFFGPGTRLTVL.

The chain combines TRBV11-2 with TRBJ1-2, with 7 positions matching TRBD1. This CDR3 is built from 15 residues. Germline-derived CDR1 and CDR2 are SGHAT and FQNNGV. The V and J ends lost 0 bases and 8 bases, in that order; junction bases with no gene match: 9. The CDR3 sequence is CASSLERGLILGYTF. The CDR3, as DNA: TGTGCCAGCAGCTTAGAAAGGGGGCTGATTTTAGGCTACACCTTC. Combining the CDR3 with reference TRBV11-2 and TRBJ1-2 gives the whole variable domain EAGVAQSPRYKIIEKRQSVAFWCNPISGHATLYWYQQILGQGPKLLIQFQNNGVVDDSQLPKDRFSAERLKGVDSTLKIQPAKLEDSAVYLCASSLERGLILGYTFGSGTRLTVV.

The chain employs TRBV6-5 and TRBJ2-5; TRBD1 is a possible D gene (6 bases). Looked up from germline, CDR1 is MNHEY and CDR2 is SVGAGI. This CDR3 spans 13 amino acids. The V end lost 5 bases, the J end lost 1 base, and 8 bases lay between the germline ends. The CDR3 DNA reads TGTGCCAGCAGTCCGACAGGCCAAGAGACCCAGTACTTC. Encoded protein: CASSPTGQETQYF.

This clone was recorded only once. V usage is TRBV27 and J usage is TRBJ2-7; 11 nucleotides align to TRBD1. The CDR3 contains 16 residues. The germline gives CDR1 MNHEY, CDR2 SMNVEV (reference sequence). Trimming at V came to 0 bases and at J to 6 bases, leaving 7 bases not matched to a gene. The chain's CDR3 is CASSLSRTGGKGEQYF. The CDR3 nucleotides read TGTGCCAGCAGTTTATCTAGGACAGGGGGCAAAGGCGAGCAGTACTTC.

In this sample, this clone turned up once. The chain carries TRBV2 and TRBJ1-3; TRBD1 matches 7 bases. Germline loops: CDR1 SNHLY, CDR2 FYNNEI. Unmatched junction bases numbered 11, after V lost 6 bases and J lost 3 bases. The CDR3 length is 16 residues. For the CDR3, the DNA is TGTGCCAGCAGGGACAGGTTAGAGACGTTTGGAAACACCATATATTTT. Translating gives CASRDRLETFGNTIYF.

The V gene is TRBV9, the J gene TRBJ1-3; the match to TRBD1 covers 9 bases. Germline V gene lookup returns CDR1 SGDLS and CDR2 YYNGEE. Germline trimming cut 3 bases from V and 4 bases from J; bases unmatched to any gene: 11. This CDR3 spans 17 amino acids. The CDR3 loop reads CASSGSPRTGDGNTIYF. The CDR3 nucleotides are TGTGCCAGCAGCGGGAGCCCTAGGACAGGGGACGGAAACACCATATATTTT.